The 29 T cell receptor beta chains reported below all come from one sample, sequenced in a study of OX40 agonist ivuxolimab in advanced cancers. TCRdb's table, derived via immunoSEQ multiplex PCR, lists solely in-frame clones and lacks some. In the table there are about 78,000 clones, around 94% of which are singletons. The sequencing here drew on CD4+ or CD8+ T cells sorted from blood, taken in a trial of the OX40 agonist ivuxolimab. The receptors were gathered from an adult with an advanced solid tumor such as melanoma, head and neck, liver or kidney cancer.

This clone has just a few counts. The rearrangement joins TRBV7-8 to TRBJ2-7; 9 bases line up with TRBD1. Germline CDR1 is SGHVS and CDR2 is FQNEAQ. V lost 2 bases and J lost 5; bases outside the gene matches: 10. The CDR3 runs to 16 residues. The CDR3 DNA reads as TGTGCCAGCAGCTTACCATTACGACAGGGGGTCCACGAGCAGTACTTC. Its protein product is CASSLPLRQGVHEQYF.

V gene TRBV6-5 combines with J gene TRBJ1-3; D is unclear. Germline V gene data show CDR1 as MNHEY and CDR2 as SVGAGI. Trimming took off 0 bases at V and 4 bases at J, with 7 bases between the two ends. The CDR3 is 14 amino acids. CDR3 in amino acids: CASSYSFSGNTIYF. The CDR3 DNA follows: TGTGCCAGCAGTTACTCTTTTTCCGGAAACACCATATATTTT.

This clone was seen just once. CDR3 residues: CAPGEGEEVQPQHF. For the CDR3, the DNA is TGTGCCCCAGGGGAGGGGGAGGAGGTGCAGCCCCAGCATTTT. V gene TRBV6-1 combines with J gene TRBJ1-5; the D gene is possibly TRBD1 (6 bases). The CDR3 contains 14 residues. The germline V and J ends were trimmed by 11 bases and 7 bases, with 21 bases remaining between them. CDR1 is MNHNS, CDR2 SASEGT, per germline.

J is TRBJ1-3 and V is TRBV11-2; D is undetermined. CDR1 SGHAT and CDR2 FQNNGV come from the germline V gene. There are 13 residues in the CDR3. V was cut by 6 bases and J by 0 bases, with 6 bases left in between. CDR3 sequence: CASSMVSGNTIYF. The DNA for the CDR3 is TGTGCCAGCAGTATGGTCTCTGGAAACACCATATATTTT.

The rearrangement links TRBV5-1 to TRBJ1-1, with 7 nucleotides matching TRBD1. Germline values: CDR1 SGHRS, CDR2 YFSETQ. The V segment lost 2 bases and the J segment 3 bases; nucleotides outside the gene matches: 4. The CDR3 is made up of 14 amino acids. CDR3 sequence reads: CASSFFGTDTEAFF. Written as DNA, the CDR3 is TGCGCCAGCAGCTTTTTCGGGACAGACACTGAAGCTTTCTTT. The variable domain in full, with the rest retrieved from reference TRBV5-1 and TRBJ1-1, is KAGVTQTPRYLIKTRGQQVTLSCSPISGHRSVSWYQQTPGQGLQFLFEYFSETQRNKGNFPGRFSGRQFSNSRSEMNVSTLELGDSALYLCASSFFGTDTEAFFGQGTRLTVV.

The genes are TRBV5-6 and TRBJ2-1; the D is unclear. The CDR3 contains 17 residues. Germline V gene data show CDR1 as SGHDT and CDR2 as YYEEEE. Deletions cut 0 bases from V and 4 bases from J, with 17 bases between. In DNA form, the CDR3 reads TGTGCCAGCAGCTTGGAATCGGGCGTTAGGATGTACAATGAGCAGTTCTTC. Amino acid sequence: CASSLESGVRMYNEQFF.

The chain links TRBV2 to TRBJ2-6, with 9 bases that match TRBD1. With V trimmed by 7 bases and J by 0 bases, 10 bases remained unmatched. The length of the CDR3 is 18 residues. CDR1 SNHLY and CDR2 FYNNEI come from the germline V gene. CDR3 loop: CASMGRYRGPSGANVLTF. CDR3 nucleotide sequence: TGTGCCAGCATGGGGAGGTACAGGGGGCCCTCTGGGGCCAACGTCCTGACTTTC.

The chain joins TRBV28 to TRBJ2-7; tentatively, D is TRBD1 (6 bases). CDR3 length: 16 residues. V lost 6 bases and J lost 6, with 24 bases in between. Germline loops: CDR1 MDHEN, CDR2 SYDVKM. CDR3 sequence reads: CASRGDTGPLGSEQYF. The DNA of the CDR3 is TGTGCCAGCAGGGGGGATACAGGGCCCCTGGGATCCGAGCAGTACTTC.

The V gene is TRBV7-6, the J gene TRBJ2-5, with TRBD1 identical over 12 bases. Germline trimming cut 7 bases from V and 4 bases from J; bases unmatched to any gene: 10. The germline CDR1 and CDR2 sequences are SGHVS and FNYEAQ. This CDR3 has 16 residues. The CDR3 loop is CASNRLGQGAGETQYF. As DNA, the CDR3 is TGTGCCAGCAACAGATTGGGACAGGGGGCAGGAGAGACCCAGTACTTC.

The chain joins TRBV4-2 to TRBJ2-2, with 10 bases matching TRBD2. J lost 4 bases, V lost 4 bases, and 6 bases had no gene match. The germline V gene has CDR1 LGHNA and CDR2 YNFKEQ. This CDR3 has 16 amino acids. In nucleotides, the CDR3 is TGTGCCAGCAGCCCGGAAGCGGGGGGGCCCACCGGGGAGCTGTTTTTT. Translated, it gives CASSPEAGGPTGELFF.

The chain couples TRBV28 to TRBJ1-1; 9 bases map to TRBD1. Trimming at V came to 5 bases and at J to 10 bases, leaving 8 bases not matched to a gene. The germline V gene encodes CDR1 MDHEN and CDR2 SYDVKM. The CDR3 runs to 13 residues. The CDR3 here is CASSLQGAQTAFF. DNA for the CDR3: TGTGCCAGCAGTCTACAGGGGGCGCAGACAGCTTTCTTT.

The gene calls are TRBV5-1 and TRBJ2-3; TRBD1 aligns across 7 bases. The CDR3 covers 14 residues. Germline V lookup: CDR1 SGHRS, CDR2 YFSETQ. V dropped 0 bases and J dropped 6; count of bases not matched to a gene: 4. In nucleotides, the CDR3 is TGCGCCAGCAGCTTGGGACAGGGAGACGATACGCAGTATTTT. Translated: CASSLGQGDDTQYF.

The rearrangement joins TRBV14 to TRBJ1-4, with 7 bases fitting TRBD1. The germline V gene encodes CDR1 SGHDN and CDR2 FVKESK. Trimming took 4 bases from V and 8 from J; bases not matched to a gene: 7. The CDR3 has 14 residues. The CDR3 region is CASSPTGKGEKLFF. DNA for the CDR3: TGTGCCAGCAGCCCGACAGGGAAGGGAGAAAAACTGTTTTTT.

The CDR3 spells CASSLAGYYGYTF. CDR3 sequence (DNA): TGCGCCAGCAGCTTGGCGGGATACTATGGCTACACCTTC. V usage is TRBV5-1 and J usage is TRBJ1-2; D not certain. In germline, CDR1 is SGHRS, CDR2 YFSETQ. This CDR3 has 13 amino acids. V shed 0 bases and J shed 3 bases, with 6 bases lying between them.

The rearrangement uses TRBV28 and TRBJ1-5; D is unresolved. The CDR3 has 16 residues. Germline V CDR1 and CDR2: MDHEN, SYDVKM. The V and J ends lost 2 bases and 3 bases respectively, with 14 bases between them. CDR3 residues: CASSLLSRSYNQPQHF. CDR3 bases: TGTGCCAGCAGTTTACTTAGCAGGTCCTACAATCAGCCCCAGCATTTT. The full variable domain, in which reference TRBV28 and TRBJ1-5 provide the parts outside the CDR3, is DVKVTQSSRYLVKRTGEKVFLECVQDMDHENMFWYRQDPGLGLRLIYFSYDVKMKEKGDIPEGYSVSREKKERFSLILESASTNQTSMYLCASSLLSRSYNQPQHFGDGTRLSIL.

The table lists this clone with a few counts. The chain joins TRBV7-2 to TRBJ1-6, with a weak D call TRBD1 (5 bases). This CDR3 region has 13 residues. Deletions cut 4 bases from V and 14 bases from J, with 15 bases between. Per germline, CDR1 SGHTA and CDR2 FQGNSA. CDR3 sequence (DNA): TGTGCCAGCAGCTCCCTGGGGGTTGCGGCCCTCCACTTT. It translates to CASSSLGVAALHF.

V is TRBV18 and J is TRBJ2-1; possibly TRBD2 for D (6 bases). The CDR3 runs 15 residues. Germline lookup yields CDR1 KGHSH and CDR2 LQKENI. V dropped 3 bases and J dropped 0 bases, with 9 bases sitting between them. CDR3 in DNA: TGTGCCAGCTCACCCGGGGGACCCTCCTACAATGAGCAGTTCTTC. Amino acids: CASSPGGPSYNEQFF.

The rearrangement joins TRBV28 to TRBJ2-7, with TRBD2 matching over 8 bases. The CDR3 is made up of 14 amino acids. CDR1 is MDHEN and CDR2 is SYDVKM in the germline V gene. The junction had 7 bases not matched to a gene; V was cut back by 4 bases and J by 5 bases. Written as DNA, the CDR3 is TGTGCCAGCAGTTCCCAGCGGGAGAGCCACGAGCAGTACTTC. Translating gives CASSSQRESHEQYF.

In this sample, this clone turned up a few times. The V call is TRBV7-6, the J call TRBJ2-1, with D unclear. V lost 1 base and J 8 bases, leaving 15 bases between the germline ends. CDR1 is SGHVS, CDR2 FNYEAQ, per germline. The CDR3 is made up of 15 amino acids. CDR3 DNA: TGTGCCAGCAGCTTAGAAGGTTCTTCGGTCTATGAGCAGTTCTTC. Translated, it gives CASSLEGSSVYEQFF. The whole variable domain, remainder taken from reference TRBV7-6 and TRBJ2-1, is GAGVSQSPRYKVTKRGQDVALRCDPISGHVSLYWYRQALGQGPEFLTYFNYEAQQDKSGLPNDRFSAERPEGSISTLTIQRTEQRDSAMYRCASSLEGSSVYEQFFGPGTRLTVL.

This chain uses TRBV6-5 with TRBJ1-5; no definite D call. Trimming removed 5 bases at V and 1 base at J, with 9 bases between. The CDR3 contains 14 residues. The V gene's germline CDR1 is MNHEY and CDR2 SVGAGI. The CDR3 spells CASSDPGSNQPQHF. The CDR3 DNA follows: TGTGCCAGCAGTGACCCGGGGAGCAATCAGCCCCAGCATTTT.

This chain connects TRBV10-2 to TRBJ1-1, with TRBD1 matching over 7 bases. Germline V lookup: CDR1 WSHSY, CDR2 SAAADI. CDR3 length: 15 amino acids. With V trimmed by 3 bases and J by 1 base, 5 bases remained unmatched. CDR3 region: CASSEPDRANTEAFF. The DNA for the CDR3 is TGCGCCAGCAGTGAACCCGACAGGGCGAACACTGAAGCTTTCTTT.

In its sample, this clone was seen a few times. This sequence joins TRBV30 and TRBJ2-3; TRBD2 aligns across 12 bases. Germline trimming cut 5 bases from V and 3 bases from J; bases unmatched to any gene: 0. This CDR3 comprises 13 residues. Germline assignment: CDR1 GTSNPN and CDR2 SVGIG (reference sequence). Here the CDR3 reads CAWGLAGTDTQYF. CDR3 nucleotides: TGTGCCTGGGGACTAGCGGGGACAGATACGCAGTATTTT.

The chain links TRBV18 to TRBJ1-1; D is uncertain. CDR3 length: 14 amino acids. V was pared by 3 bases and J by 1 base, with 9 bases between. Germline V gives CDR1 KGHSH, CDR2 LQKENI. CDR3 protein: CASSPLPGNTEAFF. CDR3 DNA sequence: TGTGCCAGCTCACCTCTTCCGGGGAACACTGAAGCTTTCTTT.

The DNA for the CDR3 is TGTGCCAGCAGTGCCCGCCACTATGGCTACACCTTC. As protein: CASSARHYGYTF. The rearrangement joins TRBV6-1 to TRBJ1-2, with D unresolved. CDR3 length: 12 amino acids. The V and J ends lost 4 bases and 3 bases respectively, with 6 bases between them. Germline assignment: CDR1 MNHNS and CDR2 SASEGT.

The chain uses TRBV28 and TRBJ1-1; weak D call: TRBD1 (6 bases). CDR1 and CDR2 from the germline V gene are MDHEN and SYDVKM. The CDR3 contains 16 residues. Trimming shortened V by 5 bases and J by 5 bases, and 21 bases separated the two germline ends. The CDR3 is CASSTYRGGRETEAFF. CDR3 coding DNA: TGTGCCAGCAGTACCTACCGGGGGGGGCGGGAAACTGAAGCTTTCTTT.

The CDR3 loop is CASRSLAGGPSGELFF. CDR3 bases: TGTGCCAGCAGAAGCCTAGCGGGAGGGCCTTCCGGGGAGCTGTTTTTT. The chain joins TRBV7-9 to TRBJ2-2, with 12 bases that match TRBD2. The CDR3 runs to 16 residues. From germline, CDR1 is SEHNR and CDR2 FQNEAQ (reference sequence). The V segment lost 6 bases and the J segment 6 bases; nucleotides outside the gene matches: 8. The variable domain in full, completed from reference TRBV7-9 and TRBJ2-2, reads DTGVSQNPRHKITKRGQNVTFRCDPISEHNRLYWYRQTLGQGPEFLTYFQNEAQLEKSRLLSDRFSAERPKGSFSTLEIQRTEQGDSAMYLCASRSLAGGPSGELFFGEGSRLTVL.

The rearrangement uses TRBV7-2 and TRBJ2-3; D not certain. Germline values: CDR1 SGHTA, CDR2 FQGNSA. V lost 0 bases, J lost 1 base, and 8 bases lay in between. The CDR3 has 15 amino acids. In DNA, the CDR3 is TGTGCCAGCAGCTTAGCTTTAGGGCGCACAGATACGCAGTATTTT. As protein: CASSLALGRTDTQYF.

The chain joins TRBV11-2 to TRBJ2-7; D unresolved. Germline CDR1 SGHAT, CDR2 FQNNGV. The CDR3 is made up of 14 amino acids. The V gene lost 1 base and the J gene lost 2 bases, with 9 bases spanning the gap. CDR3 coding DNA: TGTGCCAGCAGCTTAGTTGCCCGAACCTACGAGCAGTACTTC. Translation: CASSLVARTYEQYF.

The chain combines TRBV27 with TRBJ1-1; D not resolved. Between the trimmed V and J ends, which lost 7 bases and 1 base, there was a span of 10 bases. The CDR3 covers 13 residues. The V gene's germline CDR1 is MNHEY and CDR2 SMNVEV (reference sequence). The CDR3 DNA sequence: TGTGCCAGCAAGTGGTCTGAGAACACTGAAGCTTTCTTT. It codes for CASKWSENTEAFF.